This T cell receptor beta chain came from a study of blood T cell repertoires in COVID-19. Study-level information: The United States, Italy and Spain provided the acute and convalescent COVID-19 samples.

In the original processing: Reference gene primer amplification gave estimated nucleated cell counts. Using immunoSEQ multiplex PCR, the repertoire was profiled, and TCRdb retains in-frame clones only, with some absent. V and J calls and clone size follow that table, whereas D and trimming were derived from the DNA. Of fewer than 200,000 clones listed, approximately 89% are singletons. Material for sequencing was peripheral blood. This receptor was identified in a man aged 35-49 years with active or convalescent COVID-19.

CDR3 residues: CASGEGFTTEAFF. CDR3 DNA: TGTGCTAGTGGGGAGGGGTTCACCACTGAAGCTTTCTTT. The rearrangement joins TRBV12-5 to TRBJ1-1, with a tentative D call TRBD1 (5 bases). Trimming stripped 6 bases from V and 4 bases from J, with 12 bases between. Germline CDR1 reads LGHNT; CDR2 reads FRNRAP. This CDR3 is 13 amino acids long.